What follows is one TCR beta chain and its context. Germline CDR1 reads MNHEY; CDR2 reads SMNVEV (reference sequence). After removal of 9 bases from V and 4 bases from J, the junction contained 14 bases not matched to a gene. The CDR3 sequence is 15 residues long. The sample originates from a study of blood T cell repertoires in COVID-19. Using immunoSEQ multiplex PCR, the repertoire was profiled, and TCRdb retains in-frame clones only, with some absent. This sample carries about 160,000 clones, roughly 84% of them seen once, and the ten largest clones take about 10%. Sequences were obtained from peripheral blood. J is TRBJ2-7 and V is TRBV27; TRBD1 matches at 8 bases. The receptor was isolated from a woman over 75 with active or convalescent COVID-19. The DNA for the CDR3 is TGTGCCAGTCGCCGCCAGGCAGGGGGCAAGTACGAGCAGTACTTC. Encoded protein: CASRRQAGGKYEQYF.